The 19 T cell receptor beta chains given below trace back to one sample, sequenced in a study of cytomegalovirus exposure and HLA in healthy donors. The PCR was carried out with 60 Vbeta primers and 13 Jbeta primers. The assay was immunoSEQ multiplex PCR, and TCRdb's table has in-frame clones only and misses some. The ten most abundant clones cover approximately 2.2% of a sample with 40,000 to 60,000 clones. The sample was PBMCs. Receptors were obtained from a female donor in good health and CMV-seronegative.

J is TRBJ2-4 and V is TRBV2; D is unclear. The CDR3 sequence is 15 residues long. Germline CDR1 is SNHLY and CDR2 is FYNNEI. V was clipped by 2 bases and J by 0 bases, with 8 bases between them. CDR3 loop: CASSETRLAKNIQYF. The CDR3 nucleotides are TGTGCCAGCAGTGAAACGCGGCTAGCCAAAAACATTCAGTACTTC.

The CDR3 DNA sequence: TGTGCCAGCAGCTTAACCCGGGGGAGCACTGAAGCTTTCTTT. This translates into CASSLTRGSTEAFF. The V call is TRBV7-9, the J call TRBJ1-1; a weak D match, TRBD1 (5 bases). Germline assignment: CDR1 SEHNR and CDR2 FQNEAQ (reference sequence). This CDR3 region has 14 residues. Between the trimmed V and J ends, which lost 2 bases and 4 bases, there was a span of 11 bases.

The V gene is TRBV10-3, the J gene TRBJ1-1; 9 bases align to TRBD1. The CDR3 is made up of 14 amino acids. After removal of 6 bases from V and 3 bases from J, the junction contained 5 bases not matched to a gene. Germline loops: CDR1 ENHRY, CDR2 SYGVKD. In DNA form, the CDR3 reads TGTGCCATCAGCCGGACAGGGGTCGACACTGAAGCTTTCTTT. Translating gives CAISRTGVDTEAFF.

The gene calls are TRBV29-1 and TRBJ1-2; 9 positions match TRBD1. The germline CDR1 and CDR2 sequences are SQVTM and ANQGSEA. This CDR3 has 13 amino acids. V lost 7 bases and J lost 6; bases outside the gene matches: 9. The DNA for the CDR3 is TGCAGCGCCCGGGACAGGGACATCCATGGCTACACCTTC. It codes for CSARDRDIHGYTF.

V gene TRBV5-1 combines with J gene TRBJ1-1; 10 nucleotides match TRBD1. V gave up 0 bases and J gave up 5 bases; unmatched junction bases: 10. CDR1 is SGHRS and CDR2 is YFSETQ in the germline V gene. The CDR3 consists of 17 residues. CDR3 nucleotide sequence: TGCGCCAGCAGCTTGGGCCCTCAGACAGGGGGCCGGACTGAAGCTTTCTTT. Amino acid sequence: CASSLGPQTGGRTEAFF.

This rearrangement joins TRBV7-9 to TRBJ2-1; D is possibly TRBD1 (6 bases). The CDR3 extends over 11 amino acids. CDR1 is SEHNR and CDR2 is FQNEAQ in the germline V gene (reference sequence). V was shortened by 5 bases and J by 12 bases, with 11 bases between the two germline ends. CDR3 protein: CASSRQVGQFF. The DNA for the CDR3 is TGTGCCAGCAGCCGACAGGTAGGGCAGTTCTTC.

The CDR3 coding sequence is TGTGCCAGCAGCTATGACAGGGGCAGAGATTCACCCCTCCACTTT. This gives the protein CASSYDRGRDSPLHF. The chain joins TRBV7-9 to TRBJ1-6, with 8 bases lining up with TRBD1. The CDR3 runs 15 residues. V shed 4 bases and J 8 bases; nucleotides not matched to a gene: 7. Germline V gene sequence: CDR1 SEHNR, CDR2 FQNEAQ (reference sequence).

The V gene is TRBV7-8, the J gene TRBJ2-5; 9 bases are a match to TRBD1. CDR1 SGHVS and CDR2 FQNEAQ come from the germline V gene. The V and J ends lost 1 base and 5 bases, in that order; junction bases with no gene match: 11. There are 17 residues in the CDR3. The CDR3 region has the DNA TGTGCCAGCAGCTTAGTCCGGGACAGGGAAAGAGGGGAGACCCAGTACTTC. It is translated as CASSLVRDRERGETQYF.

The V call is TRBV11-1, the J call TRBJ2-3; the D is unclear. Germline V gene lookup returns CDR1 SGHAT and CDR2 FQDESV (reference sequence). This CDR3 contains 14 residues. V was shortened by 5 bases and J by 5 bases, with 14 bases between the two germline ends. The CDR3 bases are TGTGCCAGCAGCCCGTGGGCAGATCGAGATACGCAGTATTTT. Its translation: CASSPWADRDTQYF.

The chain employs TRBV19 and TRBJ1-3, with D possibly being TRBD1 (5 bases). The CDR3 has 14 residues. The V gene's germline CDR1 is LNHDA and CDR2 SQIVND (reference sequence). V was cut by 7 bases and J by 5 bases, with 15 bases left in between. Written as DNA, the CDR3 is TGTGCCAGTACTGAGACAGTGGTCCGAAACACCATATATTTT. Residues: CASTETVVRNTIYF.

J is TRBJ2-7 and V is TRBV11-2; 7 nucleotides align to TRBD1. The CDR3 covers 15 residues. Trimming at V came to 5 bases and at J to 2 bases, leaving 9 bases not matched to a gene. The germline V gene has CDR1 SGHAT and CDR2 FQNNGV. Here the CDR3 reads CASSEQGPRPYEQYF. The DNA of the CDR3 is TGTGCCAGCAGCGAACAGGGGCCCCGGCCCTACGAGCAGTACTTC.

Here the CDR3 DNA reads TGTGCCACCAGCAGGAAGGTCGGCAGGGGGCTTTCACCCCTCCACTTT. Its translation is CATSRKVGRGLSPLHF. This chain links TRBV15 with TRBJ1-6; TRBD1 matches at 8 bases. The J segment lost 9 bases and the V segment lost 3 bases, leaving 10 bases of the junction unmatched. CDR1 and CDR2 from the germline V gene are LNHNV and YYDKDF (reference sequence). The CDR3 is 16 amino acids.

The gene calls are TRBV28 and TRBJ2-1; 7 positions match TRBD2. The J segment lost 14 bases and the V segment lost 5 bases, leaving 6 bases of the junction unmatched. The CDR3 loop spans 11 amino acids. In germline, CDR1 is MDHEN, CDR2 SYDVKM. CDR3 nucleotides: TGTGCCAGCAGTGACGCCCGGGAGGAGTTCTTC. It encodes CASSDAREEFF. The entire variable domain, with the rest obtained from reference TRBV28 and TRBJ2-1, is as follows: DVKVTQSSRYLVKRTGEKVFLECVQDMDHENMFWYRQDPGLGLRLIYFSYDVKMKEKGDIPEGYSVSREKKERFSLILESASTNQTSMYLCASSDAREEFFGPGTRLTVL.

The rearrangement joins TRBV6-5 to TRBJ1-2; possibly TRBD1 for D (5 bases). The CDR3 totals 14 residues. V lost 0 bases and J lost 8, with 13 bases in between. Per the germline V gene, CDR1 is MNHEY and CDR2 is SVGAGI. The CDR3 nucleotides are TGTGCCAGCAGTTACTCCAGGGCCCGGGGGGGCTACACCTTC. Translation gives CASSYSRARGGYTF.

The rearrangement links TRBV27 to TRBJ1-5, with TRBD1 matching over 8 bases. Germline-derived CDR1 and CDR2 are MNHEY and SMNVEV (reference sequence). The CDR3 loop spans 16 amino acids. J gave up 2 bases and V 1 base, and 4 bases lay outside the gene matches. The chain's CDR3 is CASSLFPGQGNQPQHF. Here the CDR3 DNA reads TGTGCCAGCAGTTTATTTCCGGGACAGGGCAATCAGCCCCAGCATTTT.

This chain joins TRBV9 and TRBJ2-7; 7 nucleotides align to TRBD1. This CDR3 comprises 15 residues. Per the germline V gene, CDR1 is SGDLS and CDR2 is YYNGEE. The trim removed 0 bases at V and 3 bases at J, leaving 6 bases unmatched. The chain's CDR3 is CASSVATGEVYEQYF. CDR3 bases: TGTGCCAGCAGCGTAGCTACAGGGGAAGTCTACGAGCAGTACTTC. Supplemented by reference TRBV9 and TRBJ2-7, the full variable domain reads DSGVTQTPKHLITATGQRVTLRCSPRSGDLSVYWYQQSLDQGLQFLIQYYNGEERAKGNILERFSAQQFPDLHSELNLSSLELGDSALYFCASSVATGEVYEQYFGPGTRLTVT.

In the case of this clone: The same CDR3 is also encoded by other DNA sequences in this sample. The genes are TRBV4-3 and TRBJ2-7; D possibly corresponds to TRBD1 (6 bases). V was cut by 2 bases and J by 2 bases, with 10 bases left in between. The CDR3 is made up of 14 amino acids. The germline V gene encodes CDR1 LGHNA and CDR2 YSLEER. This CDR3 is CASSQMDSAYEQYF. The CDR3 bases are TGCGCCAGCAGCCAAATGGACAGTGCCTACGAGCAGTACTTC.

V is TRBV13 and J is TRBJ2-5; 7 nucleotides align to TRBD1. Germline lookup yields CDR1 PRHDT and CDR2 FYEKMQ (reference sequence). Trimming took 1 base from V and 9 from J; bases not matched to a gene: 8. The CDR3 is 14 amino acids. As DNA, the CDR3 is TGTGCCAGCAGCTTAGCGCCGGGACAGAGTGCCCAGTACTTC. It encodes CASSLAPGQSAQYF.

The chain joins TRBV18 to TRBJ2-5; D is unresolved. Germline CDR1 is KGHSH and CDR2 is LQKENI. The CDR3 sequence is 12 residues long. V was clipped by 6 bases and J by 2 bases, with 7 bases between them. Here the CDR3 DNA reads TGTGCCAGCTCCCCCCGTCAAGAGACCCAGTACTTC. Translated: CASSPRQETQYF. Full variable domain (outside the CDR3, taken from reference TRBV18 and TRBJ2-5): NAGVMQNPRHLVRRRGQEARLRCSPMKGHSHVYWYRQLPEEGLKFMVYLQKENIIDESGMPKERFSAEFPKEGPSILRIQQVVRGDSAAYFCASSPRQETQYFGPGTRLLVL.